What follows are 8 T cell receptor beta chains derived from one specimen sequenced in a study of vaccination effects on CD4 cells after COVID-19. No antigen has been identified for these receptors. Viral peptide pool expansion of antigen-specific CD4+ T cells preceded sequencing in the ViraFEST assay. The culture ran for around 10 days before CD4+ T cells were isolated. The study found no prior SARS-CoV-2 infection in the vaccine recipients, who tested negative for nucleocapsid antibodies. The repertoire was sequenced with immunoSEQ multiplex PCR; TCRdb's copy has only in-frame clones and lacks some. This table has 68,000 or so clones, 80% appearing once. The sample consisted of CD4+ T cells from PBMCs cultured with SARS-CoV-2 spike peptides, taken before COVID-19 vaccination. These receptor sequences come from a human donor who received a COVID-19 vaccine.

This sequence joins TRBV9 and TRBJ2-5; the D gene is possibly TRBD2 (6 bases). V dropped 2 bases and J dropped 2 bases, with 13 bases sitting between them. CDR3 length: 15 residues. Germline lookup yields CDR1 SGDLS and CDR2 YYNGEE. The CDR3 spells CASSVGGAAQETQYF. As DNA, the CDR3 is TGTGCCAGCAGCGTGGGGGGAGCGGCTCAAGAGACCCAGTACTTC.

The chain uses TRBV4-1 and TRBJ2-3; no firm D call. The germline V and J ends were trimmed by 2 bases and 0 bases, with 15 bases remaining between them. The CDR3 is 17 residues long. CDR1 and CDR2 (germline): MGHRA, YSYEKL. CDR3 in DNA: TGCGCCAGCAGCCAAAGGTTGGCAGGAACTAGCACAGATACGCAGTATTTT. It specifies CASSQRLAGTSTDTQYF.

This clone was seen more than once but under ten times. The chain couples TRBV19 to TRBJ1-2; 8 positions match TRBD1. The junction had 15 bases not matched to a gene; V was cut back by 6 bases and J by 12 bases. The germline V gene has CDR1 LNHDA and CDR2 SQIVND (reference sequence). The CDR3 length is 14 residues. The DNA of the CDR3 is TGTGCCAGTAGAACCGACAGGGGAAGGGGTGAAAACACCTTC. This encodes CASRTDRGRGENTF.

The chain carries TRBV21-1 and TRBJ1-5. TRBV21-1 is assigned pseudogene status. CDR3 length equals 16 residues. The CDR3 loop reads CASSQGDGDSNQPQHF. DNA for the CDR3: TGTGCCAGCAGTCAAGGGGACGGGGATAGCAATCAGCCCCAGCATTTT.

This clone was counted only a few times. The chain combines TRBV29-1 with TRBJ1-2; a possible D gene is TRBD1 (5 bases). The ends were cut back, 4 bases at V and 12 bases at J, with 12 bases in the middle. CDR3 length equals 10 residues. From germline, CDR1 is SQVTM and CDR2 ANQGSEA. The CDR3 reads CSVGLWGNTF. Here the CDR3 DNA reads TGCAGCGTTGGCTTGTGGGGGAACACCTTC. Supplemented by reference TRBV29-1 and TRBJ1-2, the full variable domain reads SAVISQKPSRDICQRGTSLTIQCQVDSQVTMMFWYRQQPGQSLTLIATANQGSEATYESGFVIDKFPISRPNLTFSTLTVSNMSPEDSSIYLCSVGLWGNTFGSGTRLTVV.

The chain recombines TRBV3-1 (or the pseudogene TRBV3-2) with TRBJ2-7, with TRBD1 matching 7 bases. Per germline, CDR1 LGHDT and CDR2 YNNKEL (reference sequence). The V gene end was trimmed by 0 bases and the J gene end by 7 bases; junction bases not matched to a gene: 3. The CDR3 is made up of 13 amino acids. CDR3 region: CASSQELTGEQYV. The CDR3 coding sequence is TGTGCCAGCAGCCAAGAATTGACAGGGGAGCAGTACGTC.

The chain links TRBV14 to TRBJ2-1; no definite D call. Trimming shortened V by 1 base and J by 6 bases, and 7 bases separated the two germline ends. Germline V gives CDR1 SGHDN, CDR2 FVKESK. The CDR3 is 13 amino acids. The CDR3 is CASSQVNSNEQFF. The CDR3 nucleotides read TGTGCCAGCAGCCAAGTAAATTCCAATGAGCAGTTCTTC.

The chain is built from TRBV19 and TRBJ2-3; no clear D gene. Germline-derived CDR1 and CDR2 are LNHDA and SQIVND (reference sequence). CDR3 length: 15 residues. Trimming shortened V by 5 bases and J by 0 bases, and 12 bases separated the two germline ends. The CDR3 region is CASSLGMTSTDTQYF. The CDR3 coding sequence is TGTGCCAGTAGTCTTGGGATGACTAGCACAGATACGCAGTATTTT.